The 20 T cell receptor beta chains presented below share a single source sample, sequenced in a study of blood T cell repertoires in COVID-19. Libraries were prepared by immunoSEQ multiplex PCR; TCRdb keeps only in-frame clonotypes and omits some of them. The sample comprises roughly 100,000 clones, under 90% of which are singletons, and approximately 12% rests with the top ten. The sample taken for sequencing was peripheral blood. The receptors were sampled from a human donor in a cohort sampled during active or convalescent COVID-19.

In its sample, this clone was seen once. The CDR3 DNA reads TGCGCCAGCAGCTTTCGAGACACCGGGGAGCTGTTTTTT. This gives the protein CASSFRDTGELFF. This chain joins TRBV5-1 and TRBJ2-2; no firm D call. The germline V and J ends were trimmed by 2 bases and 3 bases, with 5 bases remaining between them. CDR3 length: 13 amino acids. CDR1 SGHRS and CDR2 YFSETQ come from the germline V gene.

The chain's CDR3 is CASSLSWGGNQPQHF. In DNA form, the CDR3 reads TGTGCCAGCAGCTTATCATGGGGGGGAAATCAGCCCCAGCATTTT. The chain has TRBV7-2 and TRBJ1-5; weak D call: TRBD1 (5 bases). The CDR3 is made up of 15 amino acids. Germline V CDR1 and CDR2: SGHTA, FQGNSA. Trimming took off 2 bases at V and 4 bases at J, with 12 bases between the two ends. Full variable domain (outside the CDR3, taken from reference TRBV7-2 and TRBJ1-5): GAGVSQSPSNKVTEKGKDVELRCDPISGHTALYWYRQSLGQGLEFLIYFQGNSAPDKSGLPSDRFSAERTGGSVSTLTIQRTQQEDSAVYLCASSLSWGGNQPQHFGDGTRLSIL.

The chain has TRBV19 and TRBJ1-3; TRBD1 agrees at 7 bases. This CDR3 has 17 residues. The germline gives CDR1 LNHDA, CDR2 SQIVND (reference sequence). The junction had 12 bases not matched to a gene; V was cut back by 3 bases and J by 4 bases. The CDR3 DNA follows: TGTGCCAGTAGTATTGAACAGGGGCTCCTCTCGGGAAACACCATATATTTT. Protein product: CASSIEQGLLSGNTIYF.

This clone qualifies as medium-sized. The rearrangement links TRBV6-6 to TRBJ2-1; possible D gene TRBD2, 6 bases. The CDR3 runs 16 residues. Germline assignment: CDR1 MNHNY and CDR2 SVGAGI (reference sequence). V lost 6 bases and J 0 bases, leaving 15 bases between the germline ends. In DNA, the CDR3 is TGTGCCAGCAGGTCCACACTAGCCGACTCCTACAATGAGCAGTTCTTC. Translating gives CASRSTLADSYNEQFF.

The chain is built from TRBV5-4 and TRBJ2-3, with 8 bases identical to TRBD2. Germline CDR1 SGHNT, CDR2 YYREEE (reference sequence). The CDR3 totals 13 residues. The trim removed 5 bases at V and 4 bases at J, leaving 3 bases unmatched. In nucleotides, the CDR3 is TGTGCCAGCAGTTTAGCGGGGCCAGATACGCAGTATTTT. Translated: CASSLAGPDTQYF.

The V and J genes are TRBV11-2 and TRBJ2-4; D is possibly TRBD2 (5 bases). The CDR3 extends over 14 amino acids. Germline lookup yields CDR1 SGHAT and CDR2 FQNNGV. Trimming removed 0 bases at V and 6 bases at J, with 9 bases between. CDR3 sequence: CASSLERDLNIQYF. CDR3 sequence (DNA): TGTGCCAGCAGCTTAGAGAGGGATTTAAACATTCAGTACTTC.

This chain connects TRBV27 to TRBJ1-2; 7 nucleotides align to TRBD1. V lost 7 bases, J lost 0 bases, and 5 bases stayed unmatched. The CDR3 extends over 14 amino acids. The germline CDR1 and CDR2 sequences are MNHEY and SMNVEV (reference sequence). The CDR3 DNA follows: TGTGCCAGCAAACCGGGACAGCCTAACTATGGCTACACCTTC. It encodes CASKPGQPNYGYTF.

This chain uses TRBV7-3 with TRBJ2-3; D may be TRBD2 (6 bases). Trimming stripped 5 bases from V and 2 bases from J, with 26 bases between. CDR1 and CDR2 (germline): SGHTA, FQGTGA. This CDR3 is built from 19 residues. The CDR3 sequence: CASSLGFVRGGAYTDTQYF. The CDR3 DNA reads TGTGCCAGCAGCCTGGGTTTCGTTCGGGGCGGGGCGTACACAGATACGCAGTATTTT.

This chain uses TRBV9 with TRBJ1-1; D is unresolved. The CDR3 runs 15 residues. CDR1 and CDR2 from the germline V gene are SGDLS and YYNGEE. V gave up 0 bases and J gave up 0 bases, with 9 bases separating them. CDR3 in DNA: TGTGCCAGCAGCGTAGGTGTACAGTTGAACACTGAAGCTTTCTTT. Protein sequence: CASSVGVQLNTEAFF. Combining the CDR3 with reference TRBV9 and TRBJ1-1 gives the whole variable domain DSGVTQTPKHLITATGQRVTLRCSPRSGDLSVYWYQQSLDQGLQFLIQYYNGEERAKGNILERFSAQQFPDLHSELNLSSLELGDSALYFCASSVGVQLNTEAFFGQGTRLTVV.

The gene calls are TRBV7-3 and TRBJ2-2, with 7 bases lining up with TRBD1. The CDR3 has 13 amino acids. J lost 7 bases, V lost 7 bases, and 6 bases had no gene match. The germline gives CDR1 SGHTA, CDR2 FQGTGA. The CDR3 region is CASKPRQGGELFF. CDR3 sequence (DNA): TGTGCCAGCAAACCAAGACAGGGCGGGGAGCTGTTTTTT.

The table lists this clone with a few counts. The J gene is TRBJ1-2, the V gene TRBV5-5, with unresolved D. Germline V lookup: CDR1 SGHKS, CDR2 YYEKEE (reference sequence). CDR3 length: 13 residues. V lost 2 bases to trimming and J lost 5 bases, with 10 bases between them. CDR3 bases: TGTGCCAGCAGCTTTAACCCACAGTATGGCTACACCTTC. Translated: CASSFNPQYGYTF.

This CDR3 reads CASSPQGQGNYGYTF. CDR3 DNA: TGTGCCAGCAGTCCCCAGGGACAGGGCAACTATGGCTACACCTTC. The chain combines TRBV28 with TRBJ1-2, with TRBD1 identical over 9 bases. V lost 5 bases, J lost 2 bases, and 6 bases stayed unmatched. Germline-derived CDR1 and CDR2 are MDHEN and SYDVKM. The CDR3 runs to 15 residues.

This chain links TRBV28 with TRBJ2-5, with 7 bases that match TRBD1. The germline gives CDR1 MDHEN, CDR2 SYDVKM. The V and J ends lost 3 bases and 5 bases, in that order; junction bases with no gene match: 3. The CDR3 length is 13 residues. CDR3 residues: CASSFSRGETQYF. The CDR3 nucleotides are TGTGCCAGCAGTTTTTCCAGGGGGGAGACCCAGTACTTC.

The chain joins TRBV30 to TRBJ1-2; D gene unclear. Germline CDR1 and CDR2: GTSNPN and SVGIG (reference sequence). The length of the CDR3 is 11 residues. Deletions cut 7 bases from V and 7 bases from J, with 13 bases between. The CDR3 nucleotides are TGTGCCTCGAACCCCTCGAGTGGCTACACCTTC. Encoded protein: CASNPSSGYTF. Supplemented by reference TRBV30 and TRBJ1-2, the full variable domain reads SQTIHQWPATLVQPVGSPLSLECTVEGTSNPNLYWYRQAAGRGLQLLFYSVGIGQISSEVPQNLSASRPQDRQFILSSKKLLLSDSGFYLCASNPSSGYTFGSGTRLTVV.

The chain uses TRBV10-3 and TRBJ1-1, with D unclear. The V and J ends lost 1 base and 1 base respectively, with 7 bases between them. The CDR3 contains 14 residues. Germline CDR1 is ENHRY and CDR2 is SYGVKD. The CDR3 sequence is CAISEYAGNTEAFF. Written as DNA, the CDR3 is TGTGCCATCAGTGAGTATGCAGGGAACACTGAAGCTTTCTTT.

The table lists this clone with a few counts. The chain carries TRBV6-5 and TRBJ1-2; the D is unclear. Between the trimmed V and J ends, which lost 6 bases and 2 bases, there was a span of 16 bases. The CDR3 has 15 amino acids. From germline, CDR1 is MNHEY and CDR2 SVGAGI. The CDR3 here is CASSAVVQSNYGYTF. DNA for the CDR3: TGTGCCAGCAGCGCAGTGGTACAATCCAACTATGGCTACACCTTC.

The chain recombines TRBV7-2 with TRBJ2-1; 10 bases are shared with TRBD2. V shed 6 bases and J 6 bases; nucleotides not matched to a gene: 8. The length of the CDR3 is 15 residues. The germline gives CDR1 SGHTA, CDR2 FQGNSA. The CDR3 DNA reads TGTGCCAGCAGGTTGAGTCTAGCGGGGGCCAATGAGCAGTTCTTC. This encodes CASRLSLAGANEQFF.

This clone came up a few times. The chain is built from TRBV27 and TRBJ2-7; a possible D gene is TRBD1 (6 bases). From germline, CDR1 is MNHEY and CDR2 SMNVEV (reference sequence). The CDR3 sequence is 12 residues long. V was shortened by 5 bases and J by 4 bases, with 9 bases between the two germline ends. The CDR3 DNA reads as TGTGCCAGCAGTGCCCAGGGGTACGAGCAGTACTTC. It specifies CASSAQGYEQYF.

This chain links TRBV6-2 or TRBV6-3 with TRBJ2-3; D gene ambiguous. Trimming cost V 2 bases and J 0 bases, with 6 bases left between them. Germline V lookup: CDR1 MNHEY, CDR2 SVGEGT. This CDR3 spans 14 amino acids. The chain's CDR3 is CASSYASSTDTQYF. CDR3 nucleotide sequence: TGTGCCAGCAGTTACGCCAGTAGCACAGATACGCAGTATTTT.

The V call is TRBV4-3, the J call TRBJ1-6, with D possibly being TRBD1 (5 bases). The V end lost 4 bases, the J end lost 10 bases, and 14 bases lay between the germline ends. The germline V gene has CDR1 LGHNA and CDR2 YSLEER. The CDR3 has 14 residues. Here the CDR3 reads CASSPETGYSPLHF. The CDR3 DNA follows: TGCGCCAGCAGCCCTGAAACAGGCTACTCACCCCTCCACTTT.